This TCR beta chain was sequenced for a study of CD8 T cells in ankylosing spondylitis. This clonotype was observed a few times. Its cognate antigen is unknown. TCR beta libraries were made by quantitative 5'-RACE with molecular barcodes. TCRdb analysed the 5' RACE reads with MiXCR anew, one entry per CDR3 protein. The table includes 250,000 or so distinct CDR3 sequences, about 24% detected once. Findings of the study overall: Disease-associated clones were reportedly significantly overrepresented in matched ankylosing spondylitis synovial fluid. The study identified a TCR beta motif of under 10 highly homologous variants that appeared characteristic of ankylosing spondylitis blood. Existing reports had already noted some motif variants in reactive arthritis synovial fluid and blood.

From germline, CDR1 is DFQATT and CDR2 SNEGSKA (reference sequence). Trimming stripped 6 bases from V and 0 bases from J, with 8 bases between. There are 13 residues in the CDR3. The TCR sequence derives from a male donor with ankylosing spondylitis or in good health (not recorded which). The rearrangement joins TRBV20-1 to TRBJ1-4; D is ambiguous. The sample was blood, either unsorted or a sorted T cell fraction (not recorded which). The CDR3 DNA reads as TGCAGTGCCACCATAGCAACTAATGAAAAACTGTTTTTT. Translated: CSATIATNEKLFF.